One and the same sample provided the 14 T cell receptor beta chains below, sequenced in a study of Graves' ophthalmopathy and Graves' hyperthyroidism. RNA transcripts yielded amplified TCR beta CDR3 regions. RT-PCR with HTBI primers came first, then second-round multiplex PCR. TCRdb reanalysed the multiplex PCR reads using MiXCR and keeps one entry per CDR3 protein. This sample has around 1,000,000 distinct CDR3 sequences, with about 40% found just once. The sample comprised peripheral blood or thyroid tissue (not recorded which). The receptors derive from an adult man with Graves' hyperthyroidism.

This clonotype was counted only a few times. The chain links TRBV5-1 to TRBJ2-7; D is perhaps TRBD1 or TRBD2 (6 bases each). Germline V lookup: CDR1 SGHRS, CDR2 YFSETQ. The CDR3 covers 14 residues. V was cut by 3 bases and J by 4 bases, with 14 bases left in between. The CDR3 is CASSWGAGDYEQYF. CDR3 in DNA: TGCGCCAGCAGCTGGGGGGCCGGGGATTACGAGCAGTACTTC. Supplemented by reference TRBV5-1 and TRBJ2-7, the full variable domain reads KAGVTQTPRYLIKTRGQQVTLSCSPISGHRSVSWYQQTPGQGLQFLFEYFSETQRNKGNFPGRFSGRQFSNSRSEMNVSTLELGDSALYLCASSWGAGDYEQYFGPGTRLTVT.

The chain has TRBV2 and TRBJ2-7; the D gene is possibly TRBD1 (5 bases). Germline CDR1 is SNHLY and CDR2 is FYNNEI. The CDR3 covers 11 residues. Between the trimmed V and J ends, which lost 11 bases and 1 base, there was a span of 9 bases. The CDR3 here is CAEGVSYEQYF. CDR3 coding DNA: TGTGCCGAAGGGGTGTCCTACGAGCAGTACTTC. Complete variable domain (other parts from reference TRBV2 and TRBJ2-7): EPEVTQTPSHQVTQMGQEVILRCVPISNHLYFYWYRQILGQKVEFLVSFYNNEISEKSEIFDDQFSVERPDGSNFTLKIRSTKLEDSAMYFCAEGVSYEQYFGPGTRLTVT.

The chain uses TRBV29-1 and TRBJ1-2; no firm D call. Germline CDR1 is SQVTM and CDR2 is ANQGSEA. V lost 4 bases, J lost 2 bases, and 20 bases lay in between. The CDR3 spans 16 residues. This CDR3 is CSVGPGELGRNYGYTF. In DNA form, the CDR3 reads TGCAGCGTTGGGCCGGGCGAGTTGGGGAGAAACTATGGCTACACCTTC.

As concerns this clonotype: Possible read error: a much larger clone is one base away. V gene TRBV10-3 combines with J gene TRBJ2-5, with a weak D call TRBD2 (5 bases). Germline V gene lookup returns CDR1 ENHRY and CDR2 SYGVKD. The length of the CDR3 is 14 residues. V was trimmed by 6 bases and J by 2 bases, leaving 13 bases between them. Here the CDR3 reads CAISSAETQETQYF. In DNA form, the CDR3 reads TGTGCCATCAGCTCAGCGGAGACACAAGAGACCCAGTACTTC.

In regard to this clonotype: Given a much more abundant clone one base away, this may be a read error. The chain couples TRBV19 to TRBJ2-7, with D perhaps being TRBD1 or TRBD2 (5 bases each). The length of the CDR3 is 15 residues. CDR1 is LNHDA, CDR2 SQIVND, per germline (reference sequence). The CDR3 spells CTSSTSGEGAYEQYF. DNA of the CDR3: TGTACCAGTAGTACAAGCGGAGAAGGGGCCTACGAGCAGTACTTC. The full variable domain, with the rest looked up from reference TRBV19 and TRBJ2-7, is DGGITQSPKYLFRKEGQNVTLSCEQNLNHDAMYWYRQDPGQGLRLIYYSQIVNDFQKGDIAEGYSVSREKKESFPLTVTSAQKNPTAFYLCTSSTSGEGAYEQYFGPGTRLTVT.

V and J are TRBV7-2 and TRBJ2-5; D is ambiguous. V was clipped by 1 base and J by 2 bases, with 11 bases between them. The CDR3 is made up of 15 amino acids. Germline-derived CDR1 and CDR2 are SGHTA and FQGNSA. The CDR3 region is CASSLVRAEQETQYF. The CDR3 DNA reads as TGTGCCAGCAGCTTAGTTCGGGCAGAACAAGAGACCCAGTACTTC.

This chain uses TRBV10-3 with TRBJ2-5, with 13 nucleotides matching TRBD2. Trimming removed 6 bases from V and 5 bases from J; junction bases left unmatched: 9. CDR3 length: 16 amino acids. The germline gives CDR1 ENHRY, CDR2 SYGVKD. CDR3: CAIRDTSGGASETQYF. As DNA, the CDR3 is TGTGCCATCAGAGACACTAGCGGGGGGGCGTCGGAGACCCAGTACTTC.

This clonotype showed up many times. The V and J genes are TRBV11-2 and TRBJ1-2, with D possibly TRBD1 on 6 matching bases. The germline CDR1 and CDR2 sequences are SGHAT and FQNNGV. V was cut by 6 bases and J by 4 bases, with 12 bases left in between. There are 13 residues in the CDR3. CDR3 DNA: TGTGCCAGCAGTCGTCAGGGGTTCTATGGCTACACCTTC. Protein: CASSRQGFYGYTF.

The chain uses TRBV28 and TRBJ2-7; D might be TRBD2 (6 bases). V was shortened by 8 bases and J by 0 bases, with 14 bases between the two germline ends. Germline V gene data show CDR1 as MDHEN and CDR2 as SYDVKM. The CDR3 has 14 amino acids. CDR3 loop: CASVGSGSSYEQYF. CDR3 DNA sequence: TGTGCCAGCGTCGGGAGCGGAAGCTCCTACGAGCAGTACTTC.

This clonotype was observed a few times. The V call is TRBV27, the J call TRBJ1-5; 7 bases agree with TRBD1. V was clipped by 5 bases and J by 5 bases; unmatched bases: 15. CDR1 is MNHEY, CDR2 SMNVEV, per germline (reference sequence). The CDR3 consists of 17 residues. CDR3 protein: CASSRWTADQGDQPQHF. CDR3 nucleotides: TGTGCCAGCAGTCGTTGGACAGCAGATCAGGGGGATCAGCCCCAGCATTTT.

This clonotype was counted at least ten times. The chain employs TRBV29-1 and TRBJ1-1, with D possibly being TRBD1 (6 bases). CDR1 and CDR2 from the germline V gene are SQVTM and ANQGSEA. The CDR3 length is 13 residues. Trimming pared 6 bases from V and 7 bases from J, leaving 18 bases between. The CDR3 sequence: CSVLTPDRYEAFF. Here the CDR3 DNA reads TGCAGCGTCCTAACCCCGGACAGATATGAAGCTTTCTTT.

This clonotype was observed a handful of times. This chain joins TRBV7-6 and TRBJ2-7; D uncertain. This CDR3 is 14 amino acids long. CDR1 SGHVS and CDR2 FNYEAQ come from the germline V gene. V was cut by 1 base and J by 0 bases, with 7 bases left in between. The CDR3 sequence: CASSLEGNSYEQYF. CDR3 coding DNA: TGTGCCAGCAGCTTAGAAGGCAACTCCTACGAGCAGTACTTC.

The V and J genes are TRBV10-3 and TRBJ2-5; a weak D match, TRBD1 (6 bases). Per germline, CDR1 ENHRY and CDR2 SYGVKD. This CDR3 is 13 amino acids long. Trimming removed 4 bases from V and 4 bases from J, with 10 bases in between. The CDR3 DNA sequence: TGTGCCATCAGTGCCTCAGGGGTAGAGACCCAGTACTTC. Its translation is CAISASGVETQYF.

This clonotype was detected a few times. J is TRBJ2-6 and V is TRBV7-2, with TRBD1 matching 7 bases. The CDR3 runs 20 residues. Germline CDR1 SGHTA, CDR2 FQGNSA. With 4 bases clipped from V and 0 bases from J, the junction kept 15 bases outside the gene matches. In DNA form, the CDR3 reads TGTGCCAGCAGCTGGAGACCGGGACAGCTAACAGACTCTGGGGCCAACGTCCTGACTTTC. Encoded protein: CASSWRPGQLTDSGANVLTF.